This record concerns one TCR beta chain sequence. Generated by immunoSEQ multiplex PCR, the TCRdb table keeps only in-frame clones and is missing some. The top ten hold nearly 0.35% of the sample, which has approximately 98,000 clones, 90% seen once. This sample is part of a study of Tregs in tolerant kidney transplant recipients. Germline CDR1 SNHLY, CDR2 FYNNEI. The CDR3 contains 15 residues. The junction had 16 bases not matched to a gene; V was cut back by 4 bases and J by 11 bases. This sequence joins TRBV2 and TRBJ1-1; 7 bases map to TRBD1. The TCR was taken from a human donor who received a combined kidney and bone marrow transplant. The sequencing here drew on CD4+ T cells from blood, taken before the transplant. The CDR3 nucleotides are TGTGCCAGCAGTGCCGACAGGGTGGAAGGGTTTGGGGCTTTCTTT. It yields the protein CASSADRVEGFGAFF.